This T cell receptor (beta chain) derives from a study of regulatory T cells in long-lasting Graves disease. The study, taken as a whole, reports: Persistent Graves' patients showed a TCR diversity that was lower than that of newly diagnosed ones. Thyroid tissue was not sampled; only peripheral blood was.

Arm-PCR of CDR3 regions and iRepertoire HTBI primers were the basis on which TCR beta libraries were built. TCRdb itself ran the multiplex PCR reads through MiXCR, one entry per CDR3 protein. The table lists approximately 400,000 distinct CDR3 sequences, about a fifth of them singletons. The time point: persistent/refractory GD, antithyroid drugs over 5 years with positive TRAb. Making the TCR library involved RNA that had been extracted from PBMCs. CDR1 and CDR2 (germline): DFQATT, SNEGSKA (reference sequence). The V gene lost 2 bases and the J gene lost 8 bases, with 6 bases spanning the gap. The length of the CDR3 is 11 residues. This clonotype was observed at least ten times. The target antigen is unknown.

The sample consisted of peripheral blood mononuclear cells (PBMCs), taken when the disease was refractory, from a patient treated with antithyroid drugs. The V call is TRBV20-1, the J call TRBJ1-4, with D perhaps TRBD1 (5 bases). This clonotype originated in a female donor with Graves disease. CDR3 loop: CSARQGEKLFF. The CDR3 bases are TGCAGTGCTAGACAGGGAGAAAAACTGTTTTTT.